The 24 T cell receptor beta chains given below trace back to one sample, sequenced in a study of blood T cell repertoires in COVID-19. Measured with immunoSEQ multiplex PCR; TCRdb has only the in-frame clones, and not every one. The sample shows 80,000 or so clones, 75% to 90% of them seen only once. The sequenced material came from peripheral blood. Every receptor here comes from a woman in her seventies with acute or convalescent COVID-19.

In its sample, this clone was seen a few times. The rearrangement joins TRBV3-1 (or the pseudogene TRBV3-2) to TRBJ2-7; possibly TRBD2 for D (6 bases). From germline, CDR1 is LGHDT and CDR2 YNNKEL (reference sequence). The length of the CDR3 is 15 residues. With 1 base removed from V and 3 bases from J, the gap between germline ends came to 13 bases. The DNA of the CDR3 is TGTGCCAGCAGCCAAGGGGCGGGGCCGGACTACGAGCAGTACTTC. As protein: CASSQGAGPDYEQYF.

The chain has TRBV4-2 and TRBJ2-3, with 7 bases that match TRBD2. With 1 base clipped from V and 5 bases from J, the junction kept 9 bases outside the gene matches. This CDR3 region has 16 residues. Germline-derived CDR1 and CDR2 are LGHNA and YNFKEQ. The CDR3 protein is CASSQVGGAGVDTQYF. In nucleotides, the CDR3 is TGTGCCAGCAGCCAAGTGGGAGGGGCCGGAGTAGATACGCAGTATTTT.

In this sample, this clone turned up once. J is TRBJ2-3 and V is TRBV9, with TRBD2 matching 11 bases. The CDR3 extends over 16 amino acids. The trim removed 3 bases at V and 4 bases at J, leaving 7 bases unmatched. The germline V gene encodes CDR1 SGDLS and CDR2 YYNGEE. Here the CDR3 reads CASSGFSGGAPDTQYF. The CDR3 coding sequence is TGTGCCAGCAGCGGATTTAGCGGGGGGGCCCCAGATACGCAGTATTTT. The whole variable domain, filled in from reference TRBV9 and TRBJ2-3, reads DSGVTQTPKHLITATGQRVTLRCSPRSGDLSVYWYQQSLDQGLQFLIQYYNGEERAKGNILERFSAQQFPDLHSELNLSSLELGDSALYFCASSGFSGGAPDTQYFGPGTRLTVL.

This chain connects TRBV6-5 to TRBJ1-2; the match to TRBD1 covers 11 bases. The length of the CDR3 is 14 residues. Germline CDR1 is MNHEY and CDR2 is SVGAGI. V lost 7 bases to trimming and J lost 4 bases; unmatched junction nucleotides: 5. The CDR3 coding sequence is TGTGCCAGCACTGCCGGGACAGGGGGCTATGGCTACACCTTC. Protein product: CASTAGTGGYGYTF.

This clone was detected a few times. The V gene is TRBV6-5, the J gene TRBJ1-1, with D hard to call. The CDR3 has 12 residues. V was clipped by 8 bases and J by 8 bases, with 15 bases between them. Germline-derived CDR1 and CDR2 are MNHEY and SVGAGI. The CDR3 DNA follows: TGTGCCAGCGTGTGGGGAGGGATCGAAGCTTTCTTT. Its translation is CASVWGGIEAFF.

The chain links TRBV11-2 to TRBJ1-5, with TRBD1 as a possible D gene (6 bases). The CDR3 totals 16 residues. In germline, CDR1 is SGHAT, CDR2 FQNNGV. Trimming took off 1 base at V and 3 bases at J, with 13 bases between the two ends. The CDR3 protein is CASSLGAWDTNQPQHF. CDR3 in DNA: TGTGCCAGCAGCTTAGGGGCCTGGGACACCAATCAGCCCCAGCATTTT.

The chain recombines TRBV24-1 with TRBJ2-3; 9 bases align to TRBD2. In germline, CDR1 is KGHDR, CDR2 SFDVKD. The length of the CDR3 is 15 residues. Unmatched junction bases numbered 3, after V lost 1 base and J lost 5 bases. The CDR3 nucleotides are TGTGCCACCAGTGATTTAGGGCGGGGGGGAGATACGCAGTATTTT. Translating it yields CATSDLGRGGDTQYF.

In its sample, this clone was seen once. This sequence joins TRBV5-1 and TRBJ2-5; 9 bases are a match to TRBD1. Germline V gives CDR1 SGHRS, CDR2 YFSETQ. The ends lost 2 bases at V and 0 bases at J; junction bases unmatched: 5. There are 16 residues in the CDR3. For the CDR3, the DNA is TGCGCCAGCAGCTTCACGACAGGGGGGTACCAAGAGACCCAGTACTTC. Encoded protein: CASSFTTGGYQETQYF.

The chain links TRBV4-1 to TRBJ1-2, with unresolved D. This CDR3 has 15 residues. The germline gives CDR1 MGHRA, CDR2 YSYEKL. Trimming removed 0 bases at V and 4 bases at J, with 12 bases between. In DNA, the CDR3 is TGCGCCAGCAGCCAAGATCCCCCCTTACTCTATGGCTACACCTTC. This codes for CASSQDPPLLYGYTF.

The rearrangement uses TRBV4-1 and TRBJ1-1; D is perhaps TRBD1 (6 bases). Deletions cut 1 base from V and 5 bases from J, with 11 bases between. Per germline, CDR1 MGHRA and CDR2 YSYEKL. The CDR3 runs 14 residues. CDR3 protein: CASSQVVQGTEAFF. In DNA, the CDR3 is TGCGCCAGCAGCCAAGTAGTTCAGGGGACTGAAGCTTTCTTT.

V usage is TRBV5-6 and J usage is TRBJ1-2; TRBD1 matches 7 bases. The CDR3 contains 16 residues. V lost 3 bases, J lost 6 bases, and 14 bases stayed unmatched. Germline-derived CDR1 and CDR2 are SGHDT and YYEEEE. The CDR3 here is CASSSLRGLRRDGYTF. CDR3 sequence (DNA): TGTGCCAGCAGCTCCCTGAGGGGGCTTCGACGGGATGGCTACACCTTC.

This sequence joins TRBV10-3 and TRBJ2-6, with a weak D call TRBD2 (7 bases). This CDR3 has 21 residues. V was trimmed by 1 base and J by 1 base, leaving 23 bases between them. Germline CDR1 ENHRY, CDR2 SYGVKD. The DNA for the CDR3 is TGTGCCATCAGTGAGTGGAGGAGATCGGGGGGCCCCTTATCTGGGGCCAACGTCCTGACTTTC. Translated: CAISEWRRSGGPLSGANVLTF.

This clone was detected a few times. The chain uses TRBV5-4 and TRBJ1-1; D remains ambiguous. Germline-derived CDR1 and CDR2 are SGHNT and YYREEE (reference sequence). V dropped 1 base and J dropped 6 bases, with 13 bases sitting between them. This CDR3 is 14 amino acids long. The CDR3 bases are TGTGCCAGCAGCTTGAGTCTATCGGAGTCTGAAGCTTTCTTT. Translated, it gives CASSLSLSESEAFF. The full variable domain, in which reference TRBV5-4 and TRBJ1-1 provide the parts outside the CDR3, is ETGVTQSPTHLIKTRGQQVTLRCSSQSGHNTVSWYQQALGQGPQFIFQYYREEENGRGNFPPRFSGLQFPNYSSELNVNALELDDSALYLCASSLSLSESEAFFGQGTRLTVV.

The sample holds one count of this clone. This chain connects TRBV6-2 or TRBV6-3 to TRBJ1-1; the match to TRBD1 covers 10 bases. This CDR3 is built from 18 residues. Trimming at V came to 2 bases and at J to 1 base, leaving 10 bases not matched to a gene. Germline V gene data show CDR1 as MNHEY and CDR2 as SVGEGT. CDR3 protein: CASSYRGQGVGQNTEAFF. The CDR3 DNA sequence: TGTGCCAGCAGTTACAGAGGACAGGGGGTCGGCCAGAACACTGAAGCTTTCTTT.

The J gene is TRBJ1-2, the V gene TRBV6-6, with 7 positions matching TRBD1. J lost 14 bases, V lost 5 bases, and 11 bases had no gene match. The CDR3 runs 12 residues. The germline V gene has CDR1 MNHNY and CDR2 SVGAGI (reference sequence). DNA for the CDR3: TGTGCCAGCAGTAGCCGGGACAGCCGAACTACCTTC. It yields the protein CASSSRDSRTTF.

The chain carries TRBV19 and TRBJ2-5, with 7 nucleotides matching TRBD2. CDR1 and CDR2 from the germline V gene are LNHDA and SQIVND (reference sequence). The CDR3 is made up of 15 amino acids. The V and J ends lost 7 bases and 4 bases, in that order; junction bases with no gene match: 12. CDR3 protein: CASNLGGFGLETQYF. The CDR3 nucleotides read TGTGCCAGTAACTTGGGGGGGTTTGGATTAGAGACCCAGTACTTC.

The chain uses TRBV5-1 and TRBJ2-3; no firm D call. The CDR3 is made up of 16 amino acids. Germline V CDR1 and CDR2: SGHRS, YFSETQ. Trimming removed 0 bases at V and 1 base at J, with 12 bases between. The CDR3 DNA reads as TGCGCCAGCAGCTTGGAAGTAGGAGAAGGCACAGATACGCAGTATTTT. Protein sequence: CASSLEVGEGTDTQYF.

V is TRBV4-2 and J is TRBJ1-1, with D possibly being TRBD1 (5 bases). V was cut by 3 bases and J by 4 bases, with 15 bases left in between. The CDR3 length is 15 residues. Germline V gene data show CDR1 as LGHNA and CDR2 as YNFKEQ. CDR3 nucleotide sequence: TGTGCCAGCAGCCATAACACTGGCGGGGGCACTGAAGCTTTCTTT. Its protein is CASSHNTGGGTEAFF.

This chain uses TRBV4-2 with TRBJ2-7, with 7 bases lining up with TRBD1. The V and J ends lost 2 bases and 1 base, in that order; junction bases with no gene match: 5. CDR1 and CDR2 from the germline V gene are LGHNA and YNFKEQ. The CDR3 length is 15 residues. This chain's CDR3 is CASSQTGVGSYEQYF. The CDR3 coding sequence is TGTGCCAGCAGCCAAACAGGGGTGGGTTCCTACGAGCAGTACTTC.

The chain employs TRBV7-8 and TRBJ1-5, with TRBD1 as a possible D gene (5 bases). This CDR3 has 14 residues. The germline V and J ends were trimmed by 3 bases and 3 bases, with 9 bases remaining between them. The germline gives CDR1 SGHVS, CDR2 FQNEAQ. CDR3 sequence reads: CASSLTEFNQPQHF. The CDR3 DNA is TGTGCCAGCAGCTTGACAGAGTTCAATCAGCCCCAGCATTTT. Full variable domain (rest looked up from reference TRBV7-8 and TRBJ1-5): GAGVSQSPRYKVAKRGQDVALRCDPISGHVSLFWYQQALGQGPEFLTYFQNEAQLDKSGLPSDRFFAERPEGSVSTLKIQRTQQEDSAVYLCASSLTEFNQPQHFGDGTRLSIL.

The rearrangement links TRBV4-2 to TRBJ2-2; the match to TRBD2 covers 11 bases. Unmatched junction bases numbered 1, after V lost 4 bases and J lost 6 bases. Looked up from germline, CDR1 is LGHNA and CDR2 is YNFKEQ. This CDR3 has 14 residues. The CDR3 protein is CASSLAGGPGELFF. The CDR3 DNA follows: TGTGCCAGCAGCCTAGCGGGGGGGCCCGGGGAGCTGTTTTTT.

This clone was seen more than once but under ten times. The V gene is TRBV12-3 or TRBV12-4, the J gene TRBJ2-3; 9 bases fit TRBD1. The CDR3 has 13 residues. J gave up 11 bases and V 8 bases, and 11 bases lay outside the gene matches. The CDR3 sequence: CASRDREVYRQYF. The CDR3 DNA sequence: TGTGCCAGCCGGGACAGGGAAGTCTATAGGCAGTATTTT.

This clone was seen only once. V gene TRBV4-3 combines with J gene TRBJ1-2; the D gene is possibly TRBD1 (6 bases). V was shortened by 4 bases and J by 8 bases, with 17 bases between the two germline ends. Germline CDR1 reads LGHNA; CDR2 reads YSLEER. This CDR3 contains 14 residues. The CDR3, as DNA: TGCGCCAGCAGCCGGGCTTCGACAGGACGCGGCTACACCTTC. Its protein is CASSRASTGRGYTF.

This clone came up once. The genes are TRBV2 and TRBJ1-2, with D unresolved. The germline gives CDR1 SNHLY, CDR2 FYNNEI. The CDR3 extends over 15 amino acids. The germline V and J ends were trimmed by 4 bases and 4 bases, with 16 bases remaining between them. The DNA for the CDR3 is TGTGCCAGCAGTGCCTACAGAGACGACCCCTATGGCTACACCTTC. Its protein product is CASSAYRDDPYGYTF.